Presented here are 2 T cell receptor beta chains from one specimen sequenced in a study of healthy donors' naive CD4 and CD8 T cells. Starting from approximately 500 ng of total RNA, TCR libraries were made with linear amplification. TCRdb processed the reads anew with MiXCR; each CDR3 protein has one entry. Among around 200,000 distinct CDR3 sequences listed, about 74% were seen once. The sample comprised naive CD4+ and CD8+ T cells sorted from blood, pooled from several donors. These TCRs come from a pool of human donors in good health; the sample pools cells from several healthy donors.

A single count supports this clonotype. The rearrangement uses TRBV12-5 and TRBJ2-1; D remains ambiguous. V was pared by 2 bases and J by 7 bases, with 6 bases between. CDR3 size: 12 residues. In germline, CDR1 is LGHNT, CDR2 FRNRAP. The CDR3 nucleotides are TGTGCTAGTGGTTTGAATGGGAATGAGCAGTTCTTC. This translates into CASGLNGNEQFF.

This clonotype appeared once. This chain joins TRBV20-1 and TRBJ2-7; the D is unclear. In germline, CDR1 is DFQATT, CDR2 SNEGSKA (reference sequence). Deletions cut 6 bases from V and 0 bases from J, with 12 bases between. This CDR3 has 13 residues. CDR3 in DNA: TGCAGTGCCACAGACATCGGCTCCTACGAGCAGTACTTC. Translation: CSATDIGSYEQYF.